Each of the 30 T cell receptor beta chains below was sequenced from the same sample in a study of blood T cells in healthy people across ages. Then a second PCR, running roughly 7 to 11 cycles, was carried out with a sample-barcoded 5' primer and a J-beta primer mix. TCRdb used MiXCR to reprocess the 5' RACE reads, holding one entry per CDR3 protein. The table records over a million distinct CDR3 sequences, under 45% of them present only once. Specimen: blood. All receptors come from a woman aged 55-69 years in good health.

A few counts support this clonotype. The V gene is TRBV2, the J gene TRBJ2-3, with D possibly being TRBD2 (6 bases). Germline CDR1 reads SNHLY; CDR2 reads FYNNEI. V lost 1 base and J 2 bases, leaving 16 bases between the germline ends. The CDR3 length is 17 residues. The CDR3 DNA reads TGTGCCAGCAGTGAAGTTGAACTAGCAATTTCCACAGATACGCAGTATTTT. Translated, it gives CASSEVELAISTDTQYF.

This chain uses TRBV5-1 with TRBJ2-1; 13 bases map to TRBD2. After removal of 7 bases from V and 0 bases from J, the junction contained 7 bases not matched to a gene. The CDR3 consists of 17 residues. From germline, CDR1 is SGHRS and CDR2 YFSETQ. The CDR3 DNA is TGCGCCAGCGGAGGGACTAGCGGGGAAATCTCCTACAATGAGCAGTTCTTC. It yields the protein CASGGTSGEISYNEQFF. The full variable domain, completed using reference TRBV5-1 and TRBJ2-1, is KAGVTQTPRYLIKTRGQQVTLSCSPISGHRSVSWYQQTPGQGLQFLFEYFSETQRNKGNFPGRFSGRQFSNSRSEMNVSTLELGDSALYLCASGGTSGEISYNEQFFGPGTRLTVL.

The genes are TRBV27 and TRBJ2-5, with 7 bases fitting TRBD1. Germline trimming cut 3 bases from V and 12 bases from J; bases unmatched to any gene: 10. From germline, CDR1 is MNHEY and CDR2 SMNVEV (reference sequence). This CDR3 contains 13 residues. CDR3 sequence (DNA): TGTGCCAGCAGTTTCTCTGGTCGGGACAGCGAGTACTTC. Its translation is CASSFSGRDSEYF.

V and J are TRBV12-3 or TRBV12-4 and TRBJ2-1; possible D gene TRBD2, 6 bases. The V gene lost 5 bases and the J gene lost 3 bases, with 17 bases spanning the gap. There are 16 residues in the CDR3. CDR3: CASSGGPLRGYNEQFF. The CDR3 nucleotides are TGTGCCAGCAGTGGAGGGCCTTTGCGGGGCTACAATGAGCAGTTCTTC.

Comment on this clonotype: A single base separates this from a much larger clone, so it may be a read error. The genes are TRBV7-9 and TRBJ2-7, with TRBD2 identical over 8 bases. CDR1 SEHNR and CDR2 FQNEAQ come from the germline V gene (reference sequence). V dropped 4 bases and J dropped 5; count of bases not matched to a gene: 10. There are 15 residues in the CDR3. CDR3 region: CASSSPTSESHEQYF. The CDR3 coding sequence is TGTGCCAGCAGCTCACCGACTAGCGAGAGCCACGAGCAGTACTTC.

The chain uses TRBV5-1 and TRBJ2-7; the D gene could be TRBD1 or TRBD2 (6 bases each). With 0 bases removed from V and 6 bases from J, the gap between germline ends came to 19 bases. The CDR3 length is 16 residues. Looked up from germline, CDR1 is SGHRS and CDR2 is YFSETQ. The CDR3 nucleotides are TGCGCCAGCAGCTTGGCCCCGGGACAACTTAGCGGCGAGCAGTACTTC. Protein sequence: CASSLAPGQLSGEQYF.

The sample holds one count of this clonotype. J is TRBJ2-1 and V is TRBV12-5; no clear D gene. V shed 4 bases and J shed 3 bases, with 16 bases lying between them. The CDR3 extends over 16 amino acids. CDR1 is LGHNT, CDR2 FRNRAP, per germline. The CDR3 bases are TGTGCTAGTGGTTCATCCAAATCCCCAAACTACAATGAGCAGTTCTTC. It codes for CASGSSKSPNYNEQFF.

A few counts support this clonotype. The chain has TRBV27 and TRBJ2-1, with D perhaps matching TRBD1 (5 bases). Germline CDR1 and CDR2: MNHEY and SMNVEV (reference sequence). The V end lost 11 bases, the J end lost 6 bases, and 20 bases lay between the germline ends. The CDR3 loop spans 14 amino acids. This CDR3 reads CAGTGQGQGNEQFF. The CDR3 DNA is TGTGCCGGCACCGGGCAGGGCCAGGGCAATGAGCAGTTCTTC.

The V and J genes are TRBV20-1 and TRBJ2-7; possibly TRBD1 for D (6 bases). Per the germline V gene, CDR1 is DFQATT and CDR2 is SNEGSKA (reference sequence). Trimming cost V 5 bases and J 5 bases, with 13 bases left between them. The CDR3 covers 12 residues. The CDR3 is CSAEQGTHEQYF. CDR3 in DNA: TGCAGTGCTGAACAGGGTACCCACGAGCAGTACTTC.

This clonotype was seen a handful of times. The chain is built from TRBV7-9 and TRBJ1-1; D not certain. Germline CDR1 and CDR2: SEHNR and FQNEAQ (reference sequence). Deletions cut 8 bases from V and 6 bases from J, with 19 bases between. This CDR3 has 14 amino acids. The CDR3 DNA follows: TGTGCCAGCTTCCTGCAGGTCGGTGGGTCTGAAGCTTTCTTT. It codes for CASFLQVGGSEAFF. The full variable domain, with the rest looked up from reference TRBV7-9 and TRBJ1-1, is DTGVSQNPRHKITKRGQNVTFRCDPISEHNRLYWYRQTLGQGPEFLTYFQNEAQLEKSRLLSDRFSAERPKGSFSTLEIQRTEQGDSAMYLCASFLQVGGSEAFFGQGTRLTVV.

The V gene is TRBV5-8, the J gene TRBJ1-5; 8 nucleotides agree with TRBD1. Unmatched junction bases numbered 12, after V lost 8 bases and J lost 2 bases. The germline V gene has CDR1 SGHTS and CDR2 YDEGEE. CDR3 length: 16 amino acids. The CDR3 DNA reads as TGTGCCAGTAGCGGGGGGACAGGACCTGGCAATCAGCCCCAGCATTTT. Translated, it gives CASSGGTGPGNQPQHF.

The chain has TRBV5-1 and TRBJ2-1; the match to TRBD2 covers 7 bases. The CDR3 runs 14 residues. Looked up from germline, CDR1 is SGHRS and CDR2 is YFSETQ. The V and J ends lost 4 bases and 2 bases, in that order; junction bases with no gene match: 3. CDR3 nucleotide sequence: TGCGCCAGCAGCGGGGGACTAACCTACAATGAGCAGTTCTTC. As protein: CASSGGLTYNEQFF. Variable domain in full (rest from reference TRBV5-1 and TRBJ2-1): KAGVTQTPRYLIKTRGQQVTLSCSPISGHRSVSWYQQTPGQGLQFLFEYFSETQRNKGNFPGRFSGRQFSNSRSEMNVSTLELGDSALYLCASSGGLTYNEQFFGPGTRLTVL.

The sample holds a few counts of this clonotype. This chain connects TRBV11-1 to TRBJ2-1; 7 bases are a match to TRBD2. The CDR3 runs 14 residues. Germline V gene data show CDR1 as SGHAT and CDR2 as FQDESV (reference sequence). J was trimmed by 7 bases and V by 2 bases; bases with no gene match: 5. The CDR3 DNA reads TGTGCCAGCAGCTTAATAGCGGGTCCTAATGAGCAGTTCTTC. Translating gives CASSLIAGPNEQFF. The full variable domain, completed using reference TRBV11-1 and TRBJ2-1, is EAEVAQSPRYKITEKSQAVAFWCDPISGHATLYWYRQILGQGPELLVQFQDESVVDDSQLPKDRFSAERLKGVDSTLKIQPAELGDSAMYLCASSLIAGPNEQFFGPGTRLTVL.

The genes are TRBV28 and TRBJ1-6, with 7 bases identical to TRBD1. Trimming took 4 bases from V and 8 from J; bases not matched to a gene: 11. The CDR3 has 16 amino acids. Germline V gene sequence: CDR1 MDHEN, CDR2 SYDVKM. The DNA of the CDR3 is TGTGCCAGCAGTTCATTCGGGACAGAGGGTGATTCACCCCTCCACTTT. The encoded protein is CASSSFGTEGDSPLHF. Full variable domain (outside the CDR3, taken from reference TRBV28 and TRBJ1-6): DVKVTQSSRYLVKRTGEKVFLECVQDMDHENMFWYRQDPGLGLRLIYFSYDVKMKEKGDIPEGYSVSREKKERFSLILESASTNQTSMYLCASSSFGTEGDSPLHFGNGTRLTVT.

The chain joins TRBV11-2 to TRBJ2-7; D not resolved. The DNA end is a closer match to TRBJ2-5, so the J assignment may be wrong. Germline CDR1 SGHAT, CDR2 FQNNGV. The CDR3 consists of 14 residues. CDR3 nucleotides: TGTGCCAGCAGTGATCAGCAGTCCGGGTGGACCCAGTACTTC. As protein: CASSDQQSGWTQYF.

The chain recombines TRBV21-1 with TRBJ1-6; no check of the table's D call, TRBD1, against the DNA was made. TRBV21-1 is a known pseudogene. This CDR3 region has 17 residues. CDR3 residues: CASSHGPRDTHNSPLHF. The CDR3 DNA is TGTGCCAGCAGTCACGGACCGCGGGACACTCATAATTCACCCCTCCACTTT.

The chain has TRBV15 and TRBJ2-1; no reliable D call. This CDR3 has 13 amino acids. V was clipped by 1 base and J by 8 bases, with 9 bases between them. Germline CDR1 reads LNHNV; CDR2 reads YYDKDF (reference sequence). The CDR3 nucleotides are TGTGCCACCAGCAGAGCCGGAGAGTATGAGCAGTTCTTC. Translating it yields CATSRAGEYEQFF.

The chain uses TRBV6-5 and TRBJ2-2, with D possibly being TRBD1 (5 bases). Germline CDR1 is MNHEY and CDR2 is SVGAGI. This CDR3 comprises 17 residues. The germline V and J ends were trimmed by 2 bases and 1 base, with 14 bases remaining between them. The DNA of the CDR3 is TGTGCCAGCAGTTACGGGGCGGTAACCGGGAACACCGGGGAGCTGTTTTTT. It translates to CASSYGAVTGNTGELFF.

The chain employs TRBV6-6 and TRBJ2-2; perhaps D is TRBD1 or TRBD2 (5 bases each). The V gene's germline CDR1 is MNHNY and CDR2 SVGAGI (reference sequence). The CDR3 is made up of 15 amino acids. V gave up 0 bases and J gave up 6 bases, with 11 bases separating them. The CDR3 sequence: CASSYSLGESGELFF. CDR3 DNA: TGTGCCAGCAGTTACTCGCTGGGGGAGTCCGGGGAGCTGTTTTTT.

The gene calls are TRBV12-3 or TRBV12-4 and TRBJ1-5; TRBD1 matches at 9 bases. The V and J ends lost 5 bases and 3 bases, in that order; junction bases with no gene match: 5. The CDR3 has 15 residues. DNA of the CDR3: TGTGCCAGCAGTGGAAGGGACAGGGTCAATCAGCCCCAGCATTTT. Encoded protein: CASSGRDRVNQPQHF.

V is TRBV4-1 and J is TRBJ1-3; D remains unclear. The V gene lost 0 bases and the J gene lost 1 base, with 13 bases spanning the gap. The germline V gene encodes CDR1 MGHRA and CDR2 YSYEKL. The CDR3 has 17 residues. CDR3 loop: CASSQDGQRRSGNTIYF. The CDR3, as DNA: TGCGCCAGCAGCCAAGATGGGCAGCGAAGATCTGGAAACACCATATATTTT.

The rearrangement uses TRBV6-1 and TRBJ1-6; 9 bases match TRBD1. Germline V gene lookup returns CDR1 MNHNS and CDR2 SASEGT. This CDR3 is 13 amino acids long. Losses at the gene ends were 7 bases for V and 9 bases for J; bases not matched to a gene: 4. The CDR3: CASTGQGGSPLHF. The CDR3 DNA sequence: TGTGCCAGCACGGGACAGGGCGGTTCACCCCTCCACTTT.

This clonotype was found a few times. The rearrangement uses TRBV20-1 and TRBJ2-5, with D possibly being TRBD1 or TRBD2 (5 bases each). CDR3 size: 13 residues. The germline V gene encodes CDR1 DFQATT and CDR2 SNEGSKA (reference sequence). V lost 5 bases, J lost 2 bases, and 12 bases lay in between. CDR3 residues: CSAWQGEQETQYF. In nucleotides, the CDR3 is TGCAGTGCTTGGCAGGGAGAGCAAGAGACCCAGTACTTC.

The rearrangement joins TRBV30 to TRBJ2-7, with 8 bases lining up with TRBD1. This CDR3 spans 13 amino acids. Germline V gene data show CDR1 as GTSNPN and CDR2 as SVGIG (reference sequence). The CDR3, as DNA: TGTGCTTCCCAGAGTGGGACAGGATACGAGCAGTACTTC. Translating it yields CASQSGTGYEQYF.

V is TRBV25-1 and J is TRBJ1-4; a weak D match, TRBD1 (6 bases). V dropped 0 bases and J dropped 10 bases, with 15 bases sitting between them. Germline V CDR1 and CDR2: MGHDK, SYGVNS. The CDR3 is 15 residues long. DNA for the CDR3: TGTGCCAGCAGTGAATATGGGGGCGCATCGGGAAAACTGTTTTTT. Translating gives CASSEYGGASGKLFF.

V gene TRBV2 combines with J gene TRBJ2-3, with TRBD2 matching 7 bases. Germline CDR1 is SNHLY and CDR2 is FYNNEI. The V segment lost 6 bases and the J segment 6 bases; nucleotides outside the gene matches: 3. The CDR3 extends over 12 amino acids. The CDR3 region is CASRGGRDTQYF. In DNA, the CDR3 is TGTGCCAGCAGGGGAGGGAGGGATACGCAGTATTTT.

The table lists this clonotype with a few counts. The chain employs TRBV7-6 and TRBJ2-5; no clear D gene. The CDR3 consists of 13 residues. CDR1 and CDR2 from the germline V gene are SGHVS and FNYEAQ. V lost 2 bases and J 2 bases, leaving 6 bases between the germline ends. The CDR3 DNA reads TGTGCCAGCAGCTTAAACTGGCAAGAGACCCAGTACTTC. This codes for CASSLNWQETQYF.

This clonotype showed up just a few times. The chain links TRBV6-6 to TRBJ1-1; the D is unclear. Germline CDR1 reads MNHNY; CDR2 reads SVGAGI (reference sequence). Trimming took off 5 bases at V and 3 bases at J, with 4 bases between the two ends. The length of the CDR3 is 11 residues. CDR3 amino acids: CASSKDTEAFF. In DNA, the CDR3 is TGTGCCAGCAGTAAAGACACTGAAGCTTTCTTT.

To note about this clonotype: This CDR3 fails to terminate in the conserved phenylalanine or tryptophan, so it likely reflects a read error. Here the CDR3 DNA reads TGTGCCAGCAGTGCCGAACCGGGCTCCTATGGCTACACCTTA. Its translation: CASSAEPGSYGYTL. This chain connects TRBV25-1 to TRBJ1-2; D gene uncertain. The CDR3 has 14 residues. Germline V gives CDR1 MGHDK, CDR2 SYGVNS. V was pared by 4 bases and J by 4 bases, with 13 bases between.

The chain couples TRBV3-1 to TRBJ2-7; the match to TRBD2 covers 13 bases. This CDR3 is built from 16 residues. The ends lost 3 bases at V and 2 bases at J; junction bases unmatched: 4. Germline CDR1 LGHDT, CDR2 YNNKEL (reference sequence). Here the CDR3 reads CASSHRTSGRTYEQYF. CDR3 in DNA: TGTGCCAGCAGCCATCGGACTAGCGGGAGAACCTACGAGCAGTACTTC.